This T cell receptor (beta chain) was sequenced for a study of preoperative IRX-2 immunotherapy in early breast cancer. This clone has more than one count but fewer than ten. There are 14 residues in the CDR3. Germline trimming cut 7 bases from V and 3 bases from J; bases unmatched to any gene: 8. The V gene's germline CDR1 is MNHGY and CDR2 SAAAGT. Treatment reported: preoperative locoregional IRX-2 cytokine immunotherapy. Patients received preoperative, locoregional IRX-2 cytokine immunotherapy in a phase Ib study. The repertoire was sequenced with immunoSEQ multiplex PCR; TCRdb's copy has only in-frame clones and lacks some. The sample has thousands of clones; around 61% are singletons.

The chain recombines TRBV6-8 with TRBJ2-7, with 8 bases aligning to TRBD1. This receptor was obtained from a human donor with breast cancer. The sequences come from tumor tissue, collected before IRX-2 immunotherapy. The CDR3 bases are TGTGCCAGCAACAGATTAACAGGGGGCTACGAGCAGTACTTC. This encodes CASNRLTGGYEQYF.